This T cell receptor beta chain originates from a study of blood T cell repertoires in COVID-19. In the study overall: Donors in the United States, Italy and Spain gave samples during acute or convalescent COVID-19.

The table lists this clone with a count of one. Germline assignment: CDR1 MNHEY and CDR2 SVGEGT. This CDR3 is 16 amino acids long. After removal of 2 bases from V and 4 bases from J, the junction contained 5 bases not matched to a gene. In the original workflow: Estimates of nucleated cell counts were drawn from the amplification of reference gene primers. TCRdb keeps only in-frame clones here, not all; method: immunoSEQ multiplex PCR. The DNA was the basis for D and trimming; V, J and clone size are from that table. The repertoire consists of about 69,000 clones, with roughly 80% occurring once and the leading ten covering about 17%.

Material: peripheral blood. The chain employs TRBV6-2 or TRBV6-3 and TRBJ2-1, with 10 nucleotides matching TRBD2. The TCR originated in a man aged 55 to 70 with acute or convalescent COVID-19. The CDR3 here is CASSYRPAGGYNEQFF. CDR3 nucleotide sequence: TGTGCCAGCAGTTACCGCCCAGCGGGGGGGTACAATGAGCAGTTCTTC.